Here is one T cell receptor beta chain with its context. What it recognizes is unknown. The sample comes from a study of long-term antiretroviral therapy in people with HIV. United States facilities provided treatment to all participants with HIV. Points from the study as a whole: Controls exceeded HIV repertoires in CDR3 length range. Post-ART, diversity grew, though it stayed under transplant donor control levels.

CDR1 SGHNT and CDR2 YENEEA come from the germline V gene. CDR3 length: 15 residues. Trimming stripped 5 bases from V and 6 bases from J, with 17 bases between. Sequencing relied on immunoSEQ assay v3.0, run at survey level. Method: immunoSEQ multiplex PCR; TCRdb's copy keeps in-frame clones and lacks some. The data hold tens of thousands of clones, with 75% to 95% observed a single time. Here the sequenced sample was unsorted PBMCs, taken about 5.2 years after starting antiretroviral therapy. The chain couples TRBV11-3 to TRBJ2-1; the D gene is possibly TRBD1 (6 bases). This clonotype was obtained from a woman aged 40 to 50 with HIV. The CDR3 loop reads CASSITGKGGNEQFF. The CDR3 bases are TGTGCCAGCAGCATAACAGGGAAAGGGGGCAATGAGCAGTTCTTC.